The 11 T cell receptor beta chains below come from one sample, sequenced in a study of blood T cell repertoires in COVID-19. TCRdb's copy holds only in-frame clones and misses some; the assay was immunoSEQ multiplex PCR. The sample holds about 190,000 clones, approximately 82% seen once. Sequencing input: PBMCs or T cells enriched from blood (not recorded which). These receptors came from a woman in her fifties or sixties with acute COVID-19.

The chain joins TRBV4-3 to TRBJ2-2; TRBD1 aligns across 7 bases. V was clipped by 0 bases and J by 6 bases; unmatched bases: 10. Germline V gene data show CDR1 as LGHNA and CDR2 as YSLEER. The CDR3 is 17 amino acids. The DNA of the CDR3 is TGCGCCAGCAGCCAAGATTTATTCGGGCAGGGGGCCGGGGAGCTGTTTTTT. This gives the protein CASSQDLFGQGAGELFF.

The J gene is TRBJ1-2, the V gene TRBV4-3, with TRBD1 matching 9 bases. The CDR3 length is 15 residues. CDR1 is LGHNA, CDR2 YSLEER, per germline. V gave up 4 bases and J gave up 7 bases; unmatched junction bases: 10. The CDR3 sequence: CASSPDRGIGGGYTF. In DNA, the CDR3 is TGCGCCAGCAGCCCAGACAGGGGGATCGGGGGTGGCTACACCTTC.

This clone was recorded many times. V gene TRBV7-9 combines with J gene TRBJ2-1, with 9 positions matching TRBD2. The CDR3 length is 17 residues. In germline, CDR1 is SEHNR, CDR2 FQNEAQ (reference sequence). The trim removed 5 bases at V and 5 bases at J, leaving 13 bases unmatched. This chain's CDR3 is CASSPPFRLAAHNEQFF. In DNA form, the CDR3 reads TGTGCCAGCAGCCCGCCATTTCGACTAGCGGCACACAATGAGCAGTTCTTC.

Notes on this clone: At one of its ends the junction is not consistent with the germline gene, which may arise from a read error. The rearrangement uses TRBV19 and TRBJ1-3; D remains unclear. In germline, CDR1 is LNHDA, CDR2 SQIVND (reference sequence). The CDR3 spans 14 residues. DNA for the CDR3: TGTGCCAGTAGGATAGACTTATTTGGAAACACCATATATTTT. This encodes CASRIDLFGNTIYF.

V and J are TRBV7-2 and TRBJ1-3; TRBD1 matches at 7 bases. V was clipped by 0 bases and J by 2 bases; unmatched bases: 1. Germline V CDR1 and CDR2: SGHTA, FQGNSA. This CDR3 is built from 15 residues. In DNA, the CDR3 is TGTGCCAGCAGCTTAGCGACAGGGACTGGAAACACCATATATTTT. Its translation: CASSLATGTGNTIYF. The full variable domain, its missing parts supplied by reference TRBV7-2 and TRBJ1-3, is GAGVSQSPSNKVTEKGKDVELRCDPISGHTALYWYRQSLGQGLEFLIYFQGNSAPDKSGLPSDRFSAERTGGSVSTLTIQRTQQEDSAVYLCASSLATGTGNTIYFGEGSWLTVV.

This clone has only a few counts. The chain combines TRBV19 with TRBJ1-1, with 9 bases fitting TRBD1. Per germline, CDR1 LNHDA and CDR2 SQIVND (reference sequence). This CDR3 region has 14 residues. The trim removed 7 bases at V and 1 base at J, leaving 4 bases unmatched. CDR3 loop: CASIPGQGNTEAFF. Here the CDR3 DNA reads TGTGCCAGTATTCCGGGACAGGGGAACACTGAAGCTTTCTTT.

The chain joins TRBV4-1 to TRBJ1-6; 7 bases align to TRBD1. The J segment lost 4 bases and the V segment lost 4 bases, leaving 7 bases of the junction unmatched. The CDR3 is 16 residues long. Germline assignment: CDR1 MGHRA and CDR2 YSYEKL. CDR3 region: CASSPKGGGYNSPLHF. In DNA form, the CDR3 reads TGCGCCAGCAGCCCGAAAGGGGGCGGGTATAATTCACCCCTCCACTTT.

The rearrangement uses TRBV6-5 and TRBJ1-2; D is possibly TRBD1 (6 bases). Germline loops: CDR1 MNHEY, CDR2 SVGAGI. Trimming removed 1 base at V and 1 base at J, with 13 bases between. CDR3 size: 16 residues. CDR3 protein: CASSYWVQGNNYGYTF. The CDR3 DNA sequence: TGTGCCAGCAGTTACTGGGTGCAGGGGAATAACTATGGCTACACCTTC.

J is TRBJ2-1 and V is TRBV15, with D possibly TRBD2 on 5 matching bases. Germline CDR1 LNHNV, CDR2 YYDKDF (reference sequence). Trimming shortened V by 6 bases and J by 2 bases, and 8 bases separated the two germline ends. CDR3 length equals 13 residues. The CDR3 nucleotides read TGTGCCACCAGTGGGAGACCCTACAATGAGCAGTTCTTC. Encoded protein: CATSGRPYNEQFF.

CDR3 in DNA: TGTGCCAGCAGTTACTCGATTAGGGGGAACACTGAAGCTTTCTTT. Translated, it gives CASSYSIRGNTEAFF. The chain uses TRBV6-5 and TRBJ1-1; D is perhaps TRBD1 (5 bases). Germline assignment: CDR1 MNHEY and CDR2 SVGAGI. This CDR3 has 15 amino acids. The V end was cut by 0 bases, the J end by 1 base, with 9 bases between.

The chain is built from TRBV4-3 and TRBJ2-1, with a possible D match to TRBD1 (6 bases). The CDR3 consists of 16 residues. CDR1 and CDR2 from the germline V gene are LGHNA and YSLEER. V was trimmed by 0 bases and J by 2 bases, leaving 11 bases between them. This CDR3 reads CASSQEGGDTYNEQFF. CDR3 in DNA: TGCGCCAGCAGCCAAGAGGGTGGGGACACCTACAATGAGCAGTTCTTC.